This entry lists 29 T cell receptor beta chains sequenced from one sample in a study of blood T cell repertoires in COVID-19 (dated by TCRdb to the early 2020s). The method behind the library was the immunoSEQ multiplex PCR assay. Drawn from immuneACCESS, this table holds only the in-frame rearrangements with V and J called that TCRdb kept. Clones are partly lost; checked studies trace under half to an unresolved V gene and leave the rest unexplained. The sample records approximately 470,000 clones, about 85% of which are singletons. Of the sample, 0.7% is held by the ten largest clones. The sequenced sample was PBMCs or T cells enriched from blood (not recorded which). The receptors originated from a woman aged 18-29 years who had recovered from COVID-19.

The chain has TRBV6-6 and TRBJ1-4; TRBD1 matches 7 bases. Germline V CDR1 and CDR2: MNHNY, SVGAGI (reference sequence). Unmatched junction bases numbered 8, after V lost 4 bases and J lost 3 bases. The CDR3 is 16 residues long. CDR3 nucleotides: TGTGCCAGCAGTTCCCATAGACAGGGCCCTAATGAAAAACTGTTTTTT. It translates to CASSSHRQGPNEKLFF.

The chain couples TRBV14 to TRBJ2-5; D is possibly TRBD2 (5 bases). The V and J ends lost 4 bases and 0 bases respectively, with 18 bases between them. Germline CDR1 and CDR2: SGHDN and FVKESK. The CDR3 length is 17 residues. DNA of the CDR3: TGTGCCAGCAGCCCCAATCCCCGGCGCGGGTACCAAGAGACCCAGTACTTC. Protein product: CASSPNPRRGYQETQYF.

The rearrangement links TRBV5-1 to TRBJ2-5; D might be TRBD2 (5 bases). CDR3 length: 14 residues. Per the germline V gene, CDR1 is SGHRS and CDR2 is YFSETQ. V lost 4 bases to trimming and J lost 1 base, with 11 bases between them. The CDR3 DNA reads TGCGCCAGCAGCCCCCTAGCCGTCCAAGAGACCCAGTACTTC. Its protein product is CASSPLAVQETQYF.

This clone was recorded only once. The gene calls are TRBV3-1 (or the pseudogene TRBV3-2) and TRBJ2-5, with 10 bases fitting TRBD2. The V and J ends lost 5 bases and 6 bases, in that order; junction bases with no gene match: 12. The CDR3 has 16 amino acids. Germline V gene data show CDR1 as LGHDT and CDR2 as YNNKEL (reference sequence). CDR3 residues: CASSSTRAGGKKTQYF. Here the CDR3 DNA reads TGTGCCAGCAGCTCAACCAGAGCGGGGGGGAAGAAGACCCAGTACTTC.

V is TRBV25-1 and J is TRBJ1-2; D uncertain. The length of the CDR3 is 16 residues. Germline CDR1 is MGHDK and CDR2 is SYGVNS. V dropped 2 bases and J dropped 6 bases, with 19 bases sitting between them. The CDR3 protein is CASSERDKGGWDGYTF. Here the CDR3 DNA reads TGTGCCAGCAGTGAACGTGATAAGGGAGGGTGGGATGGCTACACCTTC.

The chain links TRBV11-2 to TRBJ2-7, with 9 nucleotides matching TRBD1. V lost 4 bases to trimming and J lost 5 bases; unmatched junction nucleotides: 15. This CDR3 spans 17 amino acids. Germline V lookup: CDR1 SGHAT, CDR2 FQNNGV. CDR3 sequence: CASSSPFSGTGRNEQYF. Written as DNA, the CDR3 is TGTGCCAGCAGCTCACCCTTCTCTGGGACAGGGAGGAACGAGCAGTACTTC.

This chain links TRBV1 with TRBJ1-3. TRBV1 is a known pseudogene. The CDR3 sequence is 16 residues long. The CDR3 sequence: CTELVRGGVFRNTIYF. In DNA form, the CDR3 reads TGCACCGAGCTCGTGCGGGGGGGCGTCTTTAGAAACACCATATATTTT.

The rearrangement links TRBV7-2 to TRBJ2-7, with D perhaps TRBD2 (6 bases). This CDR3 has 16 amino acids. Germline CDR1 and CDR2: SGHTA and FQGNSA. Between the trimmed V and J ends, which lost 2 bases and 3 bases, there was a span of 17 bases. CDR3 residues: CASSLSGAGGYYEQYF. CDR3 coding DNA: TGTGCCAGCAGCTTATCGGGAGCGGGTGGTTACTACGAGCAGTACTTC. The full variable domain, its missing parts supplied by reference TRBV7-2 and TRBJ2-7, is GAGVSQSPSNKVTEKGKDVELRCDPISGHTALYWYRQSLGQGLEFLIYFQGNSAPDKSGLPSDRFSAERTGGSVSTLTIQRTQQEDSAVYLCASSLSGAGGYYEQYFGPGTRLTVT.

CDR3 residues: CASSGSGTSIGETQYF. The CDR3 region has the DNA TGTGCCAGCAGCGGGTCCGGGACTTCGATCGGCGAGACCCAGTACTTC. J is TRBJ2-5 and V is TRBV9; D is possibly TRBD2 (6 bases). This CDR3 is 16 amino acids long. Germline V CDR1 and CDR2: SGDLS, YYNGEE. Trimming took 3 bases from V and 5 from J, leaving 20 bases between them.

This clone was detected a few times. CDR3 in amino acids: CASSLPLDRGSSEAFF. DNA of the CDR3: TGTGCCAGCAGTTTACCCCTGGACAGGGGATCGAGTGAAGCTTTCTTT. V and J are TRBV6-5 and TRBJ1-1, with TRBD1 matching over 9 bases. Germline CDR1 and CDR2: MNHEY and SVGAGI. J was trimmed by 7 bases and V by 4 bases; bases with no gene match: 13. There are 16 residues in the CDR3.

The chain links TRBV5-1 to TRBJ2-1; 9 bases map to TRBD1. With V trimmed by 4 bases and J by 7 bases, 6 bases remained unmatched. Per the germline V gene, CDR1 is SGHRS and CDR2 is YFSETQ. This CDR3 has 14 residues. Written as DNA, the CDR3 is TGCGCCAGCAGCCCCTCGGACAGGGGAAATGAGCAGTTCTTC. Amino acid sequence: CASSPSDRGNEQFF.

CDR3 sequence reads: CASTQSGELSSYEQYF. The CDR3 DNA follows: TGCGCCAGCACTCAATCAGGGGAATTGAGCTCCTACGAGCAGTACTTC. The rearrangement links TRBV5-1 to TRBJ2-7; weak D call: TRBD1 (6 bases). This CDR3 is 16 amino acids long. Trimming removed 6 bases from V and 0 bases from J, with 19 bases in between. Per the germline V gene, CDR1 is SGHRS and CDR2 is YFSETQ.

Comments on this clone: This sample also contains other DNA sequences that code for the same CDR3. The rearrangement uses TRBV7-9 and TRBJ2-7, with TRBD1 identical over 7 bases. This CDR3 has 13 amino acids. V lost 3 bases, J lost 2 bases, and 1 base stayed unmatched. Germline lookup yields CDR1 SEHNR and CDR2 FQNEAQ (reference sequence). CDR3 DNA sequence: TGTGCCAGCAGCTTCGGGACAGCCTACGAGCAGTACTTC. Protein: CASSFGTAYEQYF.

The chain carries TRBV7-8 and TRBJ1-1; no firm D call. V lost 1 base and J lost 2, with 11 bases in between. The germline gives CDR1 SGHVS, CDR2 FQNEAQ. The length of the CDR3 is 15 residues. CDR3 nucleotide sequence: TGTGCCAGCAGCTTAGATCTGGCAGGTAACACTGAAGCTTTCTTT. Its protein is CASSLDLAGNTEAFF.

This clone was counted a few times. The chain is built from TRBV27 and TRBJ1-1, with a tentative D call TRBD1 (6 bases). V lost 6 bases and J lost 0, with 17 bases in between. The length of the CDR3 is 16 residues. Germline V lookup: CDR1 MNHEY, CDR2 SMNVEV (reference sequence). The CDR3 here is CASSPFPDRLNTEAFF. The CDR3 bases are TGTGCCAGCAGCCCCTTCCCGGACAGACTGAACACTGAAGCTTTCTTT.

The J gene is TRBJ1-2, the V gene TRBV5-6, with no clear D. The germline CDR1 and CDR2 sequences are SGHDT and YYEEEE. V lost 1 base, J lost 4 bases, and 11 bases lay in between. The CDR3 contains 14 residues. CDR3 bases: TGTGCCAGCAGCTTGAGACTAAGTAGCTATGGCTACACCTTC. Protein: CASSLRLSSYGYTF.

This clone is a singleton in its sample. The V call is TRBV27, the J call TRBJ2-2; tentatively, D is TRBD2 (7 bases). The germline V gene encodes CDR1 MNHEY and CDR2 SMNVEV (reference sequence). The CDR3 has 15 amino acids. The V and J ends lost 7 bases and 4 bases respectively, with 16 bases between them. CDR3 bases: TGTGCCAGCACCCGGGGGCGGGGGCTCACCGGGGAGCTGTTTTTT. It is translated as CASTRGRGLTGELFF.

The chain recombines TRBV7-9 with TRBJ1-2, with D possibly TRBD1 on 5 matching bases. The CDR3 runs to 15 residues. Germline V CDR1 and CDR2: SEHNR, FQNEAQ (reference sequence). V dropped 5 bases and J dropped 5 bases, with 18 bases sitting between them. CDR3 DNA sequence: TGTGCCAGCAGCCGTGGTAACAGGCTAATATATGGCTACACCTTC. Amino acids: CASSRGNRLIYGYTF. Drawing the rest from reference TRBV7-9 and TRBJ1-2, the complete variable domain is DTGVSQNPRHKITKRGQNVTFRCDPISEHNRLYWYRQTLGQGPEFLTYFQNEAQLEKSRLLSDRFSAERPKGSFSTLEIQRTEQGDSAMYLCASSRGNRLIYGYTFGSGTRLTVV.

This clone is a singleton in its sample. CDR3: CASSLRGPSGEKLFF. CDR3 DNA: TGTGCCAGCAGCCTCAGGGGGCCCAGCGGGGAAAAACTGTTTTTT. The chain couples TRBV7-3 to TRBJ1-4; 8 nucleotides line up with TRBD1. The CDR3 has 15 residues. Germline V gene lookup returns CDR1 SGHTA and CDR2 FQGTGA. With 5 bases clipped from V and 8 bases from J, the junction kept 10 bases outside the gene matches.

J is TRBJ1-4 and V is TRBV6-1, with TRBD1 matching 12 bases. V lost 3 bases to trimming and J lost 3 bases; unmatched junction nucleotides: 8. Germline V gene lookup returns CDR1 MNHNS and CDR2 SASEGT. CDR3 length equals 18 residues. The CDR3 coding sequence is TGTGCCAGCAGTGATCCTCCGGGACAGGGGGCGCCTAATGAAAAACTGTTTTTT. Encoded protein: CASSDPPGQGAPNEKLFF.

This clone is a singleton in its sample. Compared with germline, one end of the junction differs, possibly owing to a read error. The chain has TRBV27 and TRBJ1-4, with a weak D call TRBD1 (6 bases). The length of the CDR3 is 15 residues. CDR1 and CDR2 (germline): MNHEY, SMNVEV (reference sequence). In DNA, the CDR3 is TGTGCCAGCAGTACCACAGGGTATCCAGGGGAAAGACTGTTTTTT. It codes for CASSTTGYPGERLFF.

The chain recombines TRBV19 with TRBJ1-3; perhaps TRBD1 as D (5 bases). The CDR3 covers 16 residues. Deletions cut 4 bases from V and 4 bases from J, with 17 bases between. Germline V gene sequence: CDR1 LNHDA, CDR2 SQIVND (reference sequence). This CDR3 is CASSKPAGGPGNTIYF. Here the CDR3 DNA reads TGTGCCAGTAGTAAACCCGCCGGGGGACCGGGAAACACCATATATTTT.

This rearrangement joins TRBV14 to TRBJ2-7; TRBD2 might be the D (5 bases). Germline V lookup: CDR1 SGHDN, CDR2 FVKESK. CDR3 length: 14 amino acids. V gave up 4 bases and J gave up 0 bases, with 10 bases separating them. The CDR3 sequence is CASSPGMASYEQYF. In DNA form, the CDR3 reads TGTGCCAGCAGCCCCGGGATGGCCTCCTACGAGCAGTACTTC.

In this sample, this clone turned up once. The chain has TRBV5-1 and TRBJ2-7; TRBD1 might be the D (6 bases). The CDR3 extends over 15 amino acids. Trimming removed 6 bases from V and 0 bases from J, with 16 bases in between. CDR1 is SGHRS and CDR2 is YFSETQ in the germline V gene. In DNA form, the CDR3 reads TGCGCCAGCACCCTTATCCCGGACAGCTCCTACGAGCAGTACTTC. It codes for CASTLIPDSSYEQYF.

The V call is TRBV5-6, the J call TRBJ2-1; D is perhaps TRBD2 (6 bases). V shed 3 bases and J shed 4 bases, with 17 bases lying between them. Germline V CDR1 and CDR2: SGHDT, YYEEEE. CDR3 length: 16 amino acids. The CDR3 DNA is TGTGCCAGCAGCTCATCCCGGGACTCCATATACAATGAGCAGTTCTTC. Its protein is CASSSSRDSIYNEQFF.

The DNA of the CDR3 is TGCAGTGCTAGTGAAGGGGGGAACACTGAAGCTTTCTTT. It codes for CSASEGGNTEAFF. This chain connects TRBV20-1 to TRBJ1-1; D is possibly TRBD1 (6 bases). The ends were cut back, 3 bases at V and 1 base at J, with 9 bases in the middle. There are 13 residues in the CDR3. CDR1 is DFQATT and CDR2 is SNEGSKA in the germline V gene (reference sequence).

The chain recombines TRBV11-2 with TRBJ2-5; D is possibly TRBD1 (7 bases). CDR1 and CDR2 (germline): SGHAT, FQNNGV. The CDR3 consists of 16 residues. V lost 3 bases to trimming and J lost 4 bases, with 18 bases between them. For the CDR3, the DNA is TGTGCCAGCAGCTTTTTAATTGGCCAGGGGGGAGAGACCCAGTACTTC. Protein product: CASSFLIGQGGETQYF.

V gene TRBV3-1 (or the pseudogene TRBV3-2) combines with J gene TRBJ1-5; weak D call: TRBD1 (5 bases). Germline V gene data show CDR1 as LGHDT and CDR2 as YNNKEL (reference sequence). The CDR3 has 13 residues. Trimming removed 1 base at V and 10 bases at J, with 11 bases between. The CDR3 DNA reads TGTGCCAGCAGCCAAGGGACAAAGGAACCCCAGCATTTT. Its protein is CASSQGTKEPQHF.

The J gene is TRBJ2-1, the V gene TRBV30; 7 bases match TRBD2. Germline lookup yields CDR1 GTSNPN and CDR2 SVGIG (reference sequence). The CDR3 is 12 amino acids. Trimming cost V 7 bases and J 5 bases; bases outside gene matches: 5. CDR3 sequence (DNA): TGTGCCTCTAAGCGGGGAAACAATGAGCAGTTCTTC. This sequence encodes CASKRGNNEQFF.